Below are 30 T cell receptor beta chains sequenced from a single sample in a study of cytomegalovirus exposure and HLA in healthy donors. PCR primers comprised 60 Vbeta and 13 Jbeta primers. This table comes from immunoSEQ multiplex PCR, and its TCRdb copy is limited to in-frame clones, with some not included. This sample has about 230,000 clones, with 85% found just once. Sequencing input: PBMCs. These receptors were obtained from a human donor in good health.

The V and J genes are TRBV6-5 and TRBJ1-4; the D is unclear. The V gene's germline CDR1 is MNHEY and CDR2 SVGAGI. The CDR3 has 15 residues. The V end lost 2 bases, the J end lost 3 bases, and 10 bases lay between the germline ends. CDR3 amino acids: CASSYGPDSNEKLFF. In nucleotides, the CDR3 is TGTGCCAGCAGTTACGGGCCAGATTCTAATGAAAAACTGTTTTTT.

This clone has a single count. The J gene is TRBJ1-1, the V gene TRBV19; D unclear. Deletions cut 1 base from V and 4 bases from J, with 16 bases between. CDR1 is LNHDA and CDR2 is SQIVND in the germline V gene (reference sequence). This CDR3 is 16 amino acids long. The CDR3 protein is CASSIGAQARVTEAFF. In DNA, the CDR3 is TGTGCCAGTAGTATAGGAGCTCAGGCGCGGGTCACTGAAGCTTTCTTT. Looking up the rest from reference TRBV19 and TRBJ1-1 gives the full variable domain: DGGITQSPKYLFRKEGQNVTLSCEQNLNHDAMYWYRQDPGQGLRLIYYSQIVNDFQKGDIAEGYSVSREKKESFPLTVTSAQKNPTAFYLCASSIGAQARVTEAFFGQGTRLTVV.

With regard to this clone: Other DNA sequences in the sample encode the same CDR3. The V call is TRBV19, the J call TRBJ1-1; no definite D call. Per germline, CDR1 LNHDA and CDR2 SQIVND (reference sequence). The CDR3 is 15 residues long. The V end was cut by 2 bases, the J end by 1 base, with 11 bases between. The CDR3 spells CASSILAGGNTEAFF. CDR3 coding DNA: TGTGCCAGTAGTATATTGGCAGGAGGGAACACTGAAGCTTTCTTT.

This clone was seen a few times. V usage is TRBV11-3 and J usage is TRBJ2-1; TRBD2 aligns across 9 bases. The J segment lost 4 bases and the V segment lost 5 bases, leaving 6 bases of the junction unmatched. CDR1 and CDR2 (germline): SGHNT, YENEEA. This CDR3 spans 15 amino acids. The CDR3 DNA reads as TGTGCCAGCAGCAGTAGCGGGAGAAGATACAATGAGCAGTTCTTC. It codes for CASSSSGRRYNEQFF.

V gene TRBV13 combines with J gene TRBJ2-1, with 15 bases fitting TRBD2. The germline V gene has CDR1 PRHDT and CDR2 FYEKMQ (reference sequence). The ends lost 5 bases at V and 8 bases at J; junction bases unmatched: 7. The CDR3 length is 16 residues. CDR3 sequence: CASSDGLAGGRHEQFF. In nucleotides, the CDR3 is TGTGCCAGCAGCGACGGACTAGCGGGAGGGAGGCATGAGCAGTTCTTC.

The rearrangement links TRBV11-1 to TRBJ2-3, with a weak D call TRBD1 (5 bases). CDR1 and CDR2 (germline): SGHAT, FQDESV (reference sequence). Trimming left V 5 bases short and J 9 bases short, with 12 bases between. CDR3 length: 12 amino acids. The CDR3: CASSTGVETQYF. The CDR3 coding sequence is TGTGCCAGCAGCACAGGAGTGGAAACGCAGTATTTT.

The rearrangement uses TRBV7-2 and TRBJ2-7; 7 bases map to TRBD1. J gave up 2 bases and V 4 bases, and 5 bases lay outside the gene matches. The CDR3 runs to 14 residues. CDR1 is SGHTA, CDR2 FQGNSA, per germline. This chain's CDR3 is CASSYRGPPYEQYF. CDR3 coding DNA: TGTGCCAGCAGCTACAGGGGCCCCCCCTACGAGCAGTACTTC.

The chain recombines TRBV29-1 with TRBJ2-1, with TRBD2 matching 14 bases. The CDR3 length is 14 residues. Germline values: CDR1 SQVTM, CDR2 ANQGSEA. Losses at the gene ends were 6 bases for V and 7 bases for J; bases not matched to a gene: 5. The CDR3 DNA is TGCAGCGTGGGACTAGCGGGAGTCGTGAATGAGCAGTTCTTC. Its protein product is CSVGLAGVVNEQFF.

The chain employs TRBV12-5 and TRBJ2-3; 9 positions agree with TRBD2. The V segment lost 5 bases and the J segment 2 bases; nucleotides outside the gene matches: 11. Germline CDR1 reads LGHNT; CDR2 reads FRNRAP. There are 17 residues in the CDR3. The CDR3 nucleotides read TGTGCTAGTGGTCAAGAGGCGGGAGGGCGCGTCACAGATACGCAGTATTTT. Protein sequence: CASGQEAGGRVTDTQYF.

The rearrangement joins TRBV5-1 to TRBJ2-2; 9 nucleotides match TRBD2. The germline gives CDR1 SGHRS, CDR2 YFSETQ. The CDR3 runs to 16 residues. The junction had 8 bases not matched to a gene; V was cut back by 4 bases and J by 4 bases. As DNA, the CDR3 is TGCGCCAGCAGCGCGCCCGGACTAGCGCCCACCGGGGAGCTGTTTTTT. This codes for CASSAPGLAPTGELFF. The variable domain in full, with the rest retrieved from reference TRBV5-1 and TRBJ2-2, is KAGVTQTPRYLIKTRGQQVTLSCSPISGHRSVSWYQQTPGQGLQFLFEYFSETQRNKGNFPGRFSGRQFSNSRSEMNVSTLELGDSALYLCASSAPGLAPTGELFFGEGSRLTVL.

The rearrangement uses TRBV29-1 and TRBJ2-7; D perhaps matches TRBD2 (8 bases). The CDR3 has 17 amino acids. Trimming took 6 bases from V and 8 from J, leaving 32 bases between them. The germline gives CDR1 SQVTM, CDR2 ANQGSEA. The CDR3 protein is CSVRPGTRYQGGGKQYF. The DNA of the CDR3 is TGCAGCGTGCGTCCCGGGACTAGGTATCAGGGGGGCGGGAAGCAGTACTTC.

The chain combines TRBV7-2 with TRBJ2-1, with TRBD2 matching over 10 bases. This CDR3 spans 16 amino acids. Germline V lookup: CDR1 SGHTA, CDR2 FQGNSA. V lost 6 bases and J lost 6; bases outside the gene matches: 11. The CDR3 protein is CASRPIAGGGGNEQFF. In DNA, the CDR3 is TGTGCCAGCAGACCGATAGCGGGAGGCGGGGGCAATGAGCAGTTCTTC.

V usage is TRBV7-6 and J usage is TRBJ2-7; D gene ambiguous. CDR3 length: 14 residues. Per the germline V gene, CDR1 is SGHVS and CDR2 is FNYEAQ. Trimming removed 5 bases from V and 1 base from J, with 12 bases in between. The CDR3 nucleotides are TGTGCCAGCAGCCCCGGGTTTGGATCCTACGAGCAGTACTTC. Translation: CASSPGFGSYEQYF.

V gene TRBV6-1 combines with J gene TRBJ2-7; D not certain. Trimming pared 3 bases from V and 3 bases from J, leaving 6 bases between. The CDR3 is 12 residues long. Germline CDR1 is MNHNS and CDR2 is SASEGT. The CDR3 DNA follows: TGTGCCAGCAGTGAGTCTCTCTACGAGCAGTACTTC. It translates to CASSESLYEQYF.

This chain links TRBV5-4 with TRBJ2-2; 14 positions match TRBD2. The CDR3 contains 18 residues. The germline V gene encodes CDR1 SGHNT and CDR2 YYREEE (reference sequence). The trim removed 4 bases at V and 3 bases at J, leaving 8 bases unmatched. In DNA, the CDR3 is TGTGCCAGCAGCCCCGGGACTAGCGGGAGTATGTACACCGGGGAGCTGTTTTTT. This encodes CASSPGTSGSMYTGELFF.

The J gene is TRBJ2-7, the V gene TRBV5-6; 9 nucleotides match TRBD2. CDR1 is SGHDT and CDR2 is YYEEEE in the germline V gene. J lost 4 bases, V lost 2 bases, and 13 bases had no gene match. This CDR3 contains 17 residues. The CDR3, as DNA: TGTGCCAGCAGCTTTAATTTGAGGGGACTAGCAATTTACGAGCAGTACTTC. Amino acid sequence: CASSFNLRGLAIYEQYF.

This clone appeared a single time. This rearrangement joins TRBV5-5 to TRBJ2-7; D remains unclear. Germline V gene data show CDR1 as SGHKS and CDR2 as YYEKEE (reference sequence). The CDR3 runs 15 residues. Trimming took off 1 base at V and 2 bases at J, with 13 bases between the two ends. CDR3 DNA sequence: TGTGCCAGCAGCTTGAACCAGATTCCCACCTACGAGCAGTACTTC. Amino acids: CASSLNQIPTYEQYF.

The chain carries TRBV27 and TRBJ1-2, with TRBD1 matching over 10 bases. V lost 0 bases and J lost 2; bases outside the gene matches: 3. Per germline, CDR1 MNHEY and CDR2 SMNVEV (reference sequence). The CDR3 spans 16 residues. The CDR3 region is CASSLSLDRGNYGYTF. The CDR3 nucleotides read TGTGCCAGCAGTTTATCGTTGGACAGGGGGAACTATGGCTACACCTTC.

This rearrangement joins TRBV15 to TRBJ2-2, with 9 bases that match TRBD1. Germline CDR1 is LNHNV and CDR2 is YYDKDF (reference sequence). The V and J ends lost 3 bases and 5 bases, in that order; junction bases with no gene match: 4. The CDR3 consists of 15 residues. The CDR3: CATSRDRGGTGELFF. CDR3 nucleotide sequence: TGTGCCACCAGCAGGGACAGGGGAGGGACCGGGGAGCTGTTTTTT.

The rearrangement links TRBV6-5 to TRBJ1-3; D not resolved. The V end was cut by 0 bases, the J end by 0 bases, with 6 bases between. CDR1 MNHEY and CDR2 SVGAGI come from the germline V gene. The CDR3 contains 15 residues. The CDR3 DNA sequence: TGTGCCAGCAGTTACTCGCTAGACTCTGGAAACACCATATATTTT. It codes for CASSYSLDSGNTIYF.

This clone was observed a handful of times. The J gene is TRBJ2-7, the V gene TRBV18; D is perhaps TRBD2 (5 bases). Germline V gene lookup returns CDR1 KGHSH and CDR2 LQKENI. This CDR3 comprises 15 residues. V lost 4 bases and J 2 bases, leaving 15 bases between the germline ends. CDR3 bases: TGTGCCAGCTCACAACTAGACACTCCGGCCTACGAGCAGTACTTC. Translation: CASSQLDTPAYEQYF.

The V gene is TRBV7-8, the J gene TRBJ1-4, with 8 bases lining up with TRBD1. Germline V gives CDR1 SGHVS, CDR2 FQNEAQ. The CDR3 spans 14 residues. With 5 bases clipped from V and 7 bases from J, the junction kept 6 bases outside the gene matches. For the CDR3, the DNA is TGTGCCAGCAGCCTAGGGACAGGAAGTGAAAAACTGTTTTTT. It specifies CASSLGTGSEKLFF.

The chain combines TRBV19 with TRBJ1-5; 7 bases agree with TRBD1. The junction had 8 bases not matched to a gene; V was cut back by 6 bases and J by 3 bases. Germline V lookup: CDR1 LNHDA, CDR2 SQIVND (reference sequence). The CDR3 runs to 15 residues. The CDR3 DNA reads as TGTGCCAGTAGCAGACAGGGCCGATACAATCAGCCCCAGCATTTT. Translated, it gives CASSRQGRYNQPQHF.

V usage is TRBV27 and J usage is TRBJ2-7; 8 nucleotides agree with TRBD2. Losses at the gene ends were 2 bases for V and 5 bases for J; bases not matched to a gene: 5. CDR3 length: 14 residues. In germline, CDR1 is MNHEY, CDR2 SMNVEV (reference sequence). CDR3 sequence: CASSLGTRTHEQYF. CDR3 sequence (DNA): TGTGCCAGCAGTTTAGGGACTAGGACCCACGAGCAGTACTTC.

This rearrangement joins TRBV7-9 to TRBJ2-1, with D perhaps matching TRBD1 (6 bases). CDR3 length equals 15 residues. The germline gives CDR1 SEHNR, CDR2 FQNEAQ (reference sequence). Deletions cut 2 bases from V and 2 bases from J, with 10 bases between. The CDR3 DNA reads TGTGCCAGCAGCTTACAGGGGTCCACCTACAATGAGCAGTTCTTC. It translates to CASSLQGSTYNEQFF.

V and J are TRBV9 and TRBJ2-1; 9 bases agree with TRBD2. The germline CDR1 and CDR2 sequences are SGDLS and YYNGEE. The CDR3 extends over 15 amino acids. J gave up 4 bases and V 2 bases, and 4 bases lay outside the gene matches. The CDR3 DNA is TGTGCCAGCAGCGTTTCTAGCGGGGAATACAATGAGCAGTTCTTC. This sequence encodes CASSVSSGEYNEQFF.

The rearrangement joins TRBV19 to TRBJ2-7; D gene ambiguous. Germline CDR1 reads LNHDA; CDR2 reads SQIVND (reference sequence). The V gene lost 7 bases and the J gene lost 6 bases, with 10 bases spanning the gap. The CDR3 is 11 residues long. CDR3 in amino acids: CASTGFGEQYF. As DNA, the CDR3 is TGTGCCAGTACAGGTTTTGGCGAGCAGTACTTC.

A few counts support this clone. The gene calls are TRBV6-1 and TRBJ1-2; D ambiguous. The CDR3 is 14 amino acids. Per germline, CDR1 MNHNS and CDR2 SASEGT. V was cut by 2 bases and J by 4 bases, with 11 bases left in between. CDR3 in amino acids: CASSELEGPYGYTF. DNA of the CDR3: TGTGCCAGCAGTGAACTGGAGGGCCCCTATGGCTACACCTTC.

The chain has TRBV27 and TRBJ2-1; 12 bases agree with TRBD2. The germline V gene has CDR1 MNHEY and CDR2 SMNVEV (reference sequence). CDR3 length: 17 residues. With V trimmed by 2 bases and J by 8 bases, 10 bases remained unmatched. The CDR3, as DNA: TGTGCCAGCAGTTTAAGGCTAGCGGGAGGGCGTGTCGATGAGCAGTTCTTC. Protein product: CASSLRLAGGRVDEQFF.

The rearrangement uses TRBV5-1 and TRBJ2-1; 9 nucleotides match TRBD1. The V and J ends lost 3 bases and 1 base, in that order; junction bases with no gene match: 2. Germline V gene sequence: CDR1 SGHRS, CDR2 YFSETQ. The CDR3 runs 15 residues. Here the CDR3 reads CASSYGTGSYNEQFF. For the CDR3, the DNA is TGCGCCAGCAGCTACGGGACAGGGTCCTACAATGAGCAGTTCTTC.